This TCR beta chain appears in the sequencing data of a study of blood T cell repertoires in COVID-19. Authors' methods: Amplifying reference gene primers gave estimates of nucleated cell counts. Assay: immunoSEQ multiplex PCR; the TCRdb copy retains only in-frame clones and omits some. D and trimming come from the DNA, and the V and J calls and clone size come from that table. The sample shows about 160,000 clones, around 85% of them seen only once. V lost 3 bases and J lost 3, with 19 bases in between. This CDR3 comprises 16 residues. The germline V gene has CDR1 DFQATT and CDR2 SNEGSKA (reference sequence).

Sample: peripheral blood. The receptor was derived from a human donor with acute or convalescent COVID-19. The donor label of this sample is uncertain. The chain joins TRBV20-1 to TRBJ2-3; the D gene is possibly TRBD1 (5 bases). The CDR3 loop reads CSASSIAGSLTDTQYF. The CDR3 coding sequence is TGCAGTGCTAGTTCTATCGCAGGGTCATTGACAGATACGCAGTATTTT.